The clone carrying this T cell receptor (beta chain) occurred many times. Its antigen is not identified. This sample stems from a study of T-cell reconstitution after alpha-beta-depleted transplantation in children. Study outcomes and limitations: Some patients' high day-60 TCRbeta diversity was traced to surviving recipient T cells and thymic progenitors. Several hundred expanded graft clones reportedly supplied alpha-beta T cells about two months after transplant. T-cell counts and diversity at one year following transplant were attributed mainly to newly produced T cells.

Using unique molecular identifiers, the investigators prepared the TCRbeta library. TCRdb recomputed calls from the PCR reads with MiXCR, one row per CDR3 protein. The repertoire consists of approximately 70,000 distinct CDR3 sequences, with roughly 4.5% occurring once and the leading ten covering 18%. The length of the CDR3 is 14 residues. Trimming cost V 1 base and J 5 bases, with 9 bases left between them. Per the germline V gene, CDR1 is DFQATT and CDR2 is SNEGSKA (reference sequence). This TCR was recovered from a boy under three years old who had a stem cell transplant for acute myeloid leukemia, so the T cells may come from the graft donor. This chain links TRBV20-1 with TRBJ1-6, with D possibly TRBD1 on 6 matching bases. The input for sequencing was PBMCs, mostly from graft donor cells, taken 180 days after TCRalphabeta/CD19-depleted stem cell transplant. CDR3 sequence reads: CSARVGGHNSPLHF. Written as DNA, the CDR3 is TGCAGTGCTAGAGTTGGGGGCCATAATTCACCCCTCCACTTT.